This is a list of T cell receptor beta chains from one sample in a study of T cell responses to AZD1222 COVID-19 vaccine. The repertoire was sequenced with immunoSEQ multiplex PCR; TCRdb's copy has only in-frame clones and lacks some. The data show around 150,000 clones, around four fifths seen once. Sequencing used peripheral blood, obtained on day 0 of AZD1222 vaccination. The receptors stem from an adult in good health. CDR3s include the opening cysteine and the closing phenylalanine or tryptophan. D genes are given only for firm matches. Where a row states a size, it is once, few, many or the class of an expanded clone; other rows omit it.

NA | TRBJ2-1 | NA | TRBV7-2 | CASSLALFEQFF | TGTGCCAGCAGCTTAGCCCTATTCGAGCAGTTCTTC
TRBD1 | TRBJ1-5 | NA | TRBV11-3 | CASSLERTGGNQPQHF | TGTGCCAGCAGCTTAGAGAGGACAGGGGGCAACCAGCCCCAGCATTTT
NA | TRBJ1-2 | NA | TRBV6-5 | CASSRGPSLRDGYTF | TGTGCCAGCAGCCGGGGACCTTCTTTAAGAGATGGCTACACCTTC
NA | TRBJ1-1 | NA | TRBV28 | CASSRQPNTEAFF | TGTGCCAGCAGCCGACAGCCGAACACTGAAGCTTTCTTT
NA | TRBJ2-7 | NA | TRBV2 | CASSGNGAYEQYF | TGTGCCAGCAGTGGTAATGGGGCCTACGAGCAGTACTTC
TRBD1 | TRBJ1-4 | NA | TRBV3-1/TRBV3-2 | CASSQRQGGEKLFF | TGTGCCAGCAGCCAAAGACAGGGAGGTGAAAAACTGTTTTTT
NA | TRBJ2-7 | NA | TRBV28 | CASSWRMRLLYEQYF | TGTGCCAGCAGTTGGAGGATGCGGCTACTGTACGAGCAGTACTTC
NA | TRBJ2-2 | NA | TRBV19 | CASKGNPNTGELFF | TGTGCCAGTAAGGGGAACCCGAACACCGGGGAGCTGTTTTTT
TRBD1 | TRBJ2-3 | few | TRBV18 | CASSHELRGRGTDTQYF | TGTGCCAGCTCACACGAACTGAGGGGGCGAGGCACAGATACGCAGTATTTT
TRBD1 | TRBJ1-4 | NA | TRBV4-2 | CASSQGQSTNEKLFF | TGTGCCAGCAGCCAGGGACAGTCAACTAATGAAAAACTGTTTTTT
TRBD1 | TRBJ1-1 | NA | TRBV3-1/TRBV3-2 | CASSARDRGTEAFF | TGTGCCAGCAGCGCCCGGGACAGGGGGACTGAAGCTTTCTTT
TRBD1 | TRBJ2-2 | NA | TRBV2 | CASSEGGQGNTGELFF | TGTGCCAGCAGTGAAGGGGGACAGGGGAACACCGGGGAGCTGTTTTTT
TRBD1 | TRBJ1-1 | NA | TRBV27 | CASSSTGFYTEAFF | TGTGCCAGCAGTTCGACAGGGTTTTACACTGAAGCTTTCTTT
NA | TRBJ2-7 | NA | TRBV30 | CAWTADKVYEQYF | TGTGCCTGGACGGCCGACAAGGTCTACGAGCAGTACTTC
NA | TRBJ1-1 | NA | TRBV19 | CASRDAMNTEAFF | TGTGCCAGTCGGGACGCCATGAACACTGAAGCTTTCTTT
NA | TRBJ1-5 | NA | TRBV3-1/TRBV3-2 | CASSQSGSSNQPQHF | TGTGCCAGCAGCCAGTCAGGGTCAAGCAATCAGCCCCAGCATTTT
NA | TRBJ1-5 | NA | TRBV18 | CASSPQRSNQPQHF | TGTGCCAGCTCACCTCAGAGGAGCAATCAGCCCCAGCATTTT
NA | TRBJ1-2 | NA | TRBV6-1 | CASSEALPGAKGAGYTF | TGTGCCAGCAGTGAAGCGCTACCCGGGGCCAAGGGCGCTGGCTACACCTTC
NA | TRBJ2-6 | NA | TRBV15 | CATSSYTVSGANVLTF | TGTGCCACCAGCAGTTATACGGTCTCTGGGGCCAACGTCCTGACTTTC
NA | TRBJ1-1 | once | TRBV6-5 | CASSPRTSTEAFF | TGTGCCAGCAGTCCGCGGACTAGCACTGAAGCTTTCTTT
NA | TRBJ1-5 | NA | TRBV19 | CASSQRDFSKDQPQHF | TGTGCCAGTAGTCAGCGAGACTTTTCGAAGGATCAGCCCCAGCATTTT
TRBD1 | TRBJ2-3 | NA | TRBV24-1 | CATSDPTGWTDTQYF | TGTGCCACCAGTGATCCGACAGGGTGGACTGATACGCAGTATTTT
NA | TRBJ1-1 | once | TRBV16 | CASSLRGRGQPSLNTEAFF | TGTGCCAGCAGCCTCAGGGGACGGGGCCAGCCTTCCTTGAACACTGAAGCTTTCTTT
TRBD1 | TRBJ1-6 | NA | TRBV28 | CASSGTGGGSYNSPLHF | TGTGCCAGCAGTGGGACAGGTGGGGGCTCCTATAATTCACCCCTCCACTTT
TRBD1 | TRBJ2-2 | NA | TRBV28 | CASSLGGQGFGELFF | TGTGCCAGCAGTTTAGGGGGACAGGGGTTCGGGGAGCTGTTTTTT
NA | TRBJ1-2 | NA | TRBV3-1/TRBV3-2 | CASSQDPGARGYTF | TGTGCCAGCAGCCAAGATCCAGGGGCTCGTGGCTACACCTTC
TRBD1 | TRBJ1-2 | NA | TRBV27 | CASSYAEPGQGLGYTF | TGTGCCAGCAGTTACGCCGAACCGGGACAGGGGCTAGGCTACACCTTC
NA | TRBJ1-2 | NA | TRBV24-1 | CATSGGATTGYTF | TGTGCCACCAGTGGAGGGGCGACCACGGGCTACACCTTC
NA | TRBJ1-5 | NA | TRBV3-1/TRBV3-2 | CASSQDFTGQPQHF | TGTGCCAGCAGCCAAGACTTCACAGGACAGCCCCAGCATTTT
TRBD1 | TRBJ1-4 | NA | TRBV28 | CASSGQGFNEKLFF | TGTGCCAGCAGCGGACAGGGTTTTAATGAAAAACTGTTTTTT
TRBD1 | TRBJ1-2 | once | TRBV27 | CASKRDSNYGYTF | TGTGCCAGCAAACGGGACAGTAACTATGGCTACACCTTC
NA | TRBJ1-4 | NA | TRBV11-2 | CASSPSTWGISEKLFF | TGTGCCAGCAGCCCATCGACTTGGGGGATTAGTGAAAAACTGTTTTTT
NA | TRBJ1-2 | NA | TRBV28 | CASSLGGWGYTF | TGTGCCAGCAGTTTAGGGGGTTGGGGCTACACCTTC
NA | TRBJ1-5 | once | TRBV19 | CASRGVTGLNQPQHF | TGTGCCAGTAGGGGAGTGACAGGACTCAATCAGCCCCAGCATTTT
NA | TRBJ1-1 | NA | TRBV2 | CASKLGGNTEAFF | TGTGCCAGCAAACTGGGGGGTAACACTGAAGCTTTCTTT
NA | TRBJ2-5 | NA | TRBV5-1 | CASSLTTGETQYF | TGCGCCAGCAGCTTGACTACAGGAGAGACCCAGTACTTC
NA | TRBJ2-2 | NA | TRBV5-1 | CASSFGGRVTGELFF | TGCGCCAGCAGCTTCGGGGGGCGTGTCACCGGGGAGCTGTTTTTT
TRBD1 | TRBJ1-3 | NA | TRBV6-5 | CASKSGGSGNTIYF | TGTGCCAGCAAATCAGGGGGCTCTGGAAACACCATATATTTT
NA | TRBJ1-1 | NA | TRBV27 | CASSLGGNTEAFF | TGTGCCAGCAGTCTAGGGGGAAACACTGAAGCTTTCTTT
NA | TRBJ2-2 | NA | TRBV30 | CAWSVPLGHREYTGELFF | TGTGCCTGGAGTGTCCCCCTCGGGCATCGAGAGTACACCGGGGAGCTGTTTTTT
NA | TRBJ2-3 | many | TRBV12-5 | CASGLDSLNTDTQYF | TGTGCTAGTGGTTTGGACAGTCTGAACACAGATACGCAGTATTTT
NA | TRBJ1-2 | NA | TRBV6-2/TRBV6-3 | CASSYPGRYYGYTF | TGTGCCAGCAGTTACCCCGGACGGTACTATGGCTACACCTTC
NA | TRBJ2-7 | few | TRBV2 | CASWDGTYEQYF | TGTGCCAGCTGGGACGGAACCTACGAGCAGTACTTC
NA | TRBJ2-5 | NA | TRBV7-8 | CASSFAGWETQYF | TGTGCCAGCAGCTTTGCAGGGTGGGAGACCCAGTACTTC
TRBD1 | TRBJ2-7 | NA | TRBV19 | CASSIGDRSGEQYF | TGTGCCAGTAGTATTGGGGACAGGTCGGGCGAGCAGTACTTC
NA | TRBJ1-6 | once | TRBV27 | CASSYRVGGSPLHF | TGTGCCAGCAGTTACAGGGTAGGGGGTTCACCCCTCCACTTT
TRBD1 | TRBJ1-1 | once | TRBV2 | CASSVQGATEAFF | TGTGCCAGCAGTGTACAGGGGGCTACTGAAGCTTTCTTT
NA | TRBJ1-2 | NA | TRBV11-2 | CASSSVGAYGYTF | TGTGCCAGCAGCTCAGTCGGGGCTTATGGCTACACCTTC
NA | TRBJ2-2 | NA | TRBV28 | CASTSGVNTGELFF | TGTGCCAGCACCTCGGGGGTAAACACCGGGGAGCTGTTTTTT
TRBD2 | TRBJ2-3 | once | TRBV7-3 | CASSSLAGGLTDTQYF | TGTGCCAGCAGCTCTTTAGCGGGGGGGCTAACAGATACGCAGTATTTT
TRBD2 | TRBJ2-3 | once | TRBV28 | CATTVAGGQADTQYF | TGTGCCACTACCGTAGCGGGGGGGCAGGCAGATACGCAGTATTTT
NA | TRBJ1-4 | once | TRBV4-2 | CASSTENEKLFF | TGTGCCAGCAGCACAGAAAATGAAAAACTGTTTTTT
NA | TRBJ2-7 | NA | TRBV20-1 | CSASKTRGQLNEQYF | TGCAGTGCTAGTAAAACACGGGGGCAGCTCAACGAGCAGTACTTC